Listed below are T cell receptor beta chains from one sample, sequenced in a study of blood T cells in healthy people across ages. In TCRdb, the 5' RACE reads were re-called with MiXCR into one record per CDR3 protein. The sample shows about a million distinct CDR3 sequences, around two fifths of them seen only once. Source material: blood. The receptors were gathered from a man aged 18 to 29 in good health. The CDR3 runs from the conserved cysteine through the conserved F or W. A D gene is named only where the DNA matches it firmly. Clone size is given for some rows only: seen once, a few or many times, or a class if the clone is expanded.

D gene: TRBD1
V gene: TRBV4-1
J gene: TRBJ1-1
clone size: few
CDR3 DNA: TGCGCCAGCAGCCAAGCCCGCGGGACAGGGAACACTGAAGCTTTCTTT
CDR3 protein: CASSQARGTGNTEAFF

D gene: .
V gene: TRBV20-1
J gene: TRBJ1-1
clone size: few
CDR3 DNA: TGCAGTGCTACCCCGGAGGTGAACACTGAAGCTTTCTTT
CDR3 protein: CSATPEVNTEAFF

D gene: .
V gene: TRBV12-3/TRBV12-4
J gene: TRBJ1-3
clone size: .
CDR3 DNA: TGTGCCAGCAGTTCTTCCCGGGACGCCTCTGGAAACACCATATATTTT
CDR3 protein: CASSSSRDASGNTIYF

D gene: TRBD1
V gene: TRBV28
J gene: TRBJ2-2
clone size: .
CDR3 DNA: TGTGCCAGCAGTCCCACCGGGACAGCGAACATCGGGGAGCTGTTTTTT
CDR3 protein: CASSPTGTANIGELFF

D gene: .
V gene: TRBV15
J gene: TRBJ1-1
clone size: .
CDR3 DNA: TGTGCCACCAGCAGAGACTTAGATGGACAGTATAACACTGAAGCTTTCTTT
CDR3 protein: CATSRDLDGQYNTEAFF

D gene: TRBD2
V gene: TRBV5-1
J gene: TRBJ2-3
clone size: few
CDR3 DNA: TGCGCCAGCAGCTCGACGAGCGGGGGGGCCATAGGGTATTTT
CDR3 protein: CASSSTSGGAIGYF

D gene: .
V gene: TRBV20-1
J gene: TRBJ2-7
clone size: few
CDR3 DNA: TGCAGTGCTAGAGATTCGGACAGTCCCTCCTACAATGAGCAGTACTTC
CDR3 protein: CSARDSDSPSYNEQYF

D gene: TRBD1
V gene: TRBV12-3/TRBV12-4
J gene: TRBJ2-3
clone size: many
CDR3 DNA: TGTGCCAGCAGACAGGGGGTTTCGACAGATACGCAGTATTTT
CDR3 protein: CASRQGVSTDTQYF

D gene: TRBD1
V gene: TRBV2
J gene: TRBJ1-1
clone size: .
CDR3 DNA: TGTGCCAGCCCTCCCGCGGGCTCCGGGACAGGGGGGGGAACTGAAGCTTTCTTT
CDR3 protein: CASPPAGSGTGGGTEAFF

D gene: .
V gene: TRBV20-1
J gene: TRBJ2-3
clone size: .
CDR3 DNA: TGCAGTGCTAGGGCGCCAGCGGATACGCAGTATTTT
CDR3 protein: CSARAPADTQYF

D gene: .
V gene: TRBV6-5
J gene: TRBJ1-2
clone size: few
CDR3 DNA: TGTGCCAGCAGTTACGGTCGGAGTTATGGCTACACCTTC
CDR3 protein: CASSYGRSYGYTF

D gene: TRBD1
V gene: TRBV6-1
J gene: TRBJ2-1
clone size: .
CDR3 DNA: TGTGCCAGCAGTGAATCGGCAGGGGGCTCCTACAATGAGCAGTTCTTC
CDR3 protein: CASSESAGGSYNEQFF

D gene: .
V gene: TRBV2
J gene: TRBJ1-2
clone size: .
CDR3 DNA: TGTGCCAGCCGGACAGAAAGCTATGGCTACACCTTC
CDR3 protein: CASRTESYGYTF

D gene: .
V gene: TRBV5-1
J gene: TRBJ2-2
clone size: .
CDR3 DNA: TGCGCCAGCAGGCCCACTGTTGCGGGCACCGGGGAGCTGTTTTTT
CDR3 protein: CASRPTVAGTGELFF

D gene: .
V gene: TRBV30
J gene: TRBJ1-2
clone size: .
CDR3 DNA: TGTGCCTGGAGTGTCCCCCCGGGACGGGGGAACTATGGCTACACCTTC
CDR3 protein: CAWSVPPGRGNYGYTF

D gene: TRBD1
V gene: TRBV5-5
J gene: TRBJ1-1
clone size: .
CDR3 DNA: TGTGCCAGCAGCCTAACCCCGGGACAGGGGACTGAAGCTTTCTTT
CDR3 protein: CASSLTPGQGTEAFF

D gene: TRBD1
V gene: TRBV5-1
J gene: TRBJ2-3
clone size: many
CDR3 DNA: TGCGCCAGCAGCTTGTTTGTGAGACAGGGGATCCCAGATACGCAGTATTTT
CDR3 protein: CASSLFVRQGIPDTQYF

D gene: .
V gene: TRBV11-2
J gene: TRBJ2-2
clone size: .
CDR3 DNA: TGTGCCAGCACCCTTAGGCCGATTCCCGGGGAGCTGTTTTTT
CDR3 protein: CASTLRPIPGELFF

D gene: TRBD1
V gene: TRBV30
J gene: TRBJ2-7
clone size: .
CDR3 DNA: TGTGCCTGGAGGGCCTCGGACAGGGTCCACGAGCAGTACTTC
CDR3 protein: CAWRASDRVHEQYF

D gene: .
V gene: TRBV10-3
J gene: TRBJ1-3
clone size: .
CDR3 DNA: TGTGCCATCAGTGAAGGCTCTGGAAACACCATATATTTT
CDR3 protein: CAISEGSGNTIYF

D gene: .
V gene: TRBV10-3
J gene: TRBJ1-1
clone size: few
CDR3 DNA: TGTGCCATCACTCAGGGGAACACTGAAGCTTTCTTT
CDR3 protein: CAITQGNTEAFF

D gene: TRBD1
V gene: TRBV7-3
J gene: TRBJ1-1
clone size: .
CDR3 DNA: TGTGCCAGCAGCTTGCGGACAGGGGCGATAAACACTGAAGCTTTCTTT
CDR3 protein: CASSLRTGAINTEAFF

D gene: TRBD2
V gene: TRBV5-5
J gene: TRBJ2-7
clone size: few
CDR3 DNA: TGTGCCAGCAGCTTGGAAGCGGGGGGGCCCCTGAACTTATACGAGCAGTACTTC
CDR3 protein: CASSLEAGGPLNLYEQYF

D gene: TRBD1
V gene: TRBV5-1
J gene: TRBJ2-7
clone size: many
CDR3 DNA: TGCGCCAGCAGCTCCGGACAGGGTGAGCAGTACTTC
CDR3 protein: CASSSGQGEQYF

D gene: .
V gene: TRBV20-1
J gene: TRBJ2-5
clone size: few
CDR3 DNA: TGCAGTGCTAGAGATATGAGGCCAGTCGAAGAGACCCAGTACTTC
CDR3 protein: CSARDMRPVEETQYF

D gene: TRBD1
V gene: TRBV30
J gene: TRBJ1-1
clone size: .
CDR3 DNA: TGTGCCTGGAGTGTACCGTGGACAGGGGGGAACACTGAAGCTTTCTTT
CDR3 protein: CAWSVPWTGGNTEAFF

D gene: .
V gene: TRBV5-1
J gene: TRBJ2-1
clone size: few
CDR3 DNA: TGCGCCAGCAGCTTGGCCGTCTTGGACAATGAGCAGTTCTTC
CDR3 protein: CASSLAVLDNEQFF

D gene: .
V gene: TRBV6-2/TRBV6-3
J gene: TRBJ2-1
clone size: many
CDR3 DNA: TGTGCCAGCAGTGCCCTCTGGGATGAGCAGTTCTTC
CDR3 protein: CASSALWDEQFF

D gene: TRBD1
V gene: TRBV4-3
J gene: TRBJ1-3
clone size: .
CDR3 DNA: TGCGCCAGCAGCCAAGATCGGACAGGGGCTGGAAACACCATATATTTT
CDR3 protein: CASSQDRTGAGNTIYF

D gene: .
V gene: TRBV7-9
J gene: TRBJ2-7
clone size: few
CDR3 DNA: TGTGCCAGCAGCTCGGACAACATGACCCTTCCCTACGAGCAGTACTTC
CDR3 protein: CASSSDNMTLPYEQYF

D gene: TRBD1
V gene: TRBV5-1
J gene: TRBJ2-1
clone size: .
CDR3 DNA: TGCGCCAGCAGCCCTTCGACAGGGGGGTTTCATGAGCAGTTCTTC
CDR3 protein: CASSPSTGGFHEQFF

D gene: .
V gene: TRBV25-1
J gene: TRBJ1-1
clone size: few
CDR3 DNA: TGTGCCAGCAGTGCCACGTACTTTAACACTGAAGCTTTCTTT
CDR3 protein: CASSATYFNTEAFF

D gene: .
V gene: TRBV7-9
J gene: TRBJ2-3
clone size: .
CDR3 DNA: TGTGCCAGCAGCTTAGCTCTCGGTGCGTACAGTACAGATACGCAGTATTTT
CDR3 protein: CASSLALGAYSTDTQYF

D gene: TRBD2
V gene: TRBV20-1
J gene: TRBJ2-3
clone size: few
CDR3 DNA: TGCAGTGCTAGGGACGGTACTAGCGGGGTGTCGAATACGCAGTATTTT
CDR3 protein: CSARDGTSGVSNTQYF

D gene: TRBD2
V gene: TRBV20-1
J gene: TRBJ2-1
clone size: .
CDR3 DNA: TGCAGTGGCGGCGGGGGAGTATCCTACAATGAGCAGTTCTTC
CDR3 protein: CSGGGGVSYNEQFF

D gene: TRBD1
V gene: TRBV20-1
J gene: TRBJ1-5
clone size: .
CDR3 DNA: TGCAGTGCTAGCAATGACAGGGGTAATCAGCCCCAGCATTTT
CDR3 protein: CSASNDRGNQPQHF

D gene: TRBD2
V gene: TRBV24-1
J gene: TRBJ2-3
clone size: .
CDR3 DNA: TGTGCCACCGGAACCGGGGGGGATACAGATACGCAGTATTTT
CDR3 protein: CATGTGGDTDTQYF

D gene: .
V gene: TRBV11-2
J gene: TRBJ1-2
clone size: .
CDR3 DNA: TGTGCCAGCAGCCCTCGAAACTACAGGACAGTTTCTCATGGCTACACCTTC
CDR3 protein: CASSPRNYRTVSHGYTF

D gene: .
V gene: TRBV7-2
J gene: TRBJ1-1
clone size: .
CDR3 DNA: TGTGCCAGCAGCTCCCCGTTCCCTGAAGCTTTCTTT
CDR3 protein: CASSSPFPEAFF

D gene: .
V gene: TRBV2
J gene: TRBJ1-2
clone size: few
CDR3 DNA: TGTGCCAGCAGTGATGGACGGCACTATGGCTACACCTTC
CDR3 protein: CASSDGRHYGYTF